The source of this T cell receptor beta chain is a study of blood T cell repertoires in COVID-19. Unmatched junction bases numbered 9, after V lost 4 bases and J lost 3 bases. Per the germline V gene, CDR1 is SGHTS and CDR2 is YDEGEE. The CDR3 spans 15 residues. Profiling relied on immunoSEQ multiplex PCR, and the TCRdb table lists in-frame clones only, not all of them. The sample records roughly 300,000 clones, 84% being singletons. The sample comprised peripheral blood. This TCR came from a human donor with COVID-19, enrolled during active disease. The donor label of this sample is uncertain. The chain combines TRBV5-8 with TRBJ1-2; 7 nucleotides match TRBD1. The CDR3 DNA reads TGTGCCAGCAGCCCGGAACGGGACAGCCACTATGGCTACACCTTC. Translating it yields CASSPERDSHYGYTF.